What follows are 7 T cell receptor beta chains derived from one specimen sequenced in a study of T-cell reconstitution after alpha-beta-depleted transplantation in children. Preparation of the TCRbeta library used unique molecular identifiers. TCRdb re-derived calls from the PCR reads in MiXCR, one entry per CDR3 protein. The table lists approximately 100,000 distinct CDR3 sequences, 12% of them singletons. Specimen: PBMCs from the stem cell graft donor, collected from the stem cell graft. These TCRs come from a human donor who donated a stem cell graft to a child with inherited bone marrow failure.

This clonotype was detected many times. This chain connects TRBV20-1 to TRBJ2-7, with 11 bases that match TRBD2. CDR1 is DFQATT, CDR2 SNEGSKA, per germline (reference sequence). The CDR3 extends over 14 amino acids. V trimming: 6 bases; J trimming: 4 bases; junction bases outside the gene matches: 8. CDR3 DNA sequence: TGCAGTGCCCTCCCACTAGCGGGAGCATACGAGCAGTACTTC. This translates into CSALPLAGAYEQYF.

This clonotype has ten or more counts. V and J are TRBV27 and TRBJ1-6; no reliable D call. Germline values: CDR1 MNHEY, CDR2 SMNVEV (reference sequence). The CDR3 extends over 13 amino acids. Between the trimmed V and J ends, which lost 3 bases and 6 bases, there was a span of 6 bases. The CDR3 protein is CASSFRGNSPLHF. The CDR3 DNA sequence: TGTGCCAGCAGTTTTCGGGGTAATTCACCCCTCCACTTT.

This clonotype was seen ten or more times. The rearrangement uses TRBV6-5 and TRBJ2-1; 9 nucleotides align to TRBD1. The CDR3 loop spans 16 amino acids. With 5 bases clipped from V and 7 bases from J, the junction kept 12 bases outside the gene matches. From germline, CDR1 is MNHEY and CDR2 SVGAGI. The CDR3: CASSTFTGGLWNEQFF. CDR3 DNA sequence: TGTGCCAGCAGTACCTTCACAGGGGGCCTTTGGAATGAGCAGTTCTTC.

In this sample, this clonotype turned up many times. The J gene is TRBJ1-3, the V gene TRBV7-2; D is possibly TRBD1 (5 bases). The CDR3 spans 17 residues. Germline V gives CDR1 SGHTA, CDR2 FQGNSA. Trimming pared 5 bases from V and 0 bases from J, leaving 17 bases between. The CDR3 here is CASSRTGTPFSGNTIYF. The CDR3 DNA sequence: TGTGCCAGCAGCAGAACCGGGACTCCGTTCTCTGGAAACACCATATATTTT.

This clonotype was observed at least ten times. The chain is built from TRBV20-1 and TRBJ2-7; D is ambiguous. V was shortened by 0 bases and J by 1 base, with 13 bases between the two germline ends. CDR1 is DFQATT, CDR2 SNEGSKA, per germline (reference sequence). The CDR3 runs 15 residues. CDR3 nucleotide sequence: TGCAGTGCTAGAGATATGCAGGCCCCGTCCTACGAGCAGTACTTC. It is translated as CSARDMQAPSYEQYF.

The CDR3, as DNA: TGTGCCAGTACCCTCGACAGCTCCTACAATGAGCAGTTCTTC. Its translation: CASTLDSSYNEQFF. V gene TRBV19 combines with J gene TRBJ2-1, with D tentatively TRBD1 (5 bases). Germline loops: CDR1 LNHDA, CDR2 SQIVND (reference sequence). Deletions cut 7 bases from V and 0 bases from J, with 10 bases between. This CDR3 region has 14 residues.

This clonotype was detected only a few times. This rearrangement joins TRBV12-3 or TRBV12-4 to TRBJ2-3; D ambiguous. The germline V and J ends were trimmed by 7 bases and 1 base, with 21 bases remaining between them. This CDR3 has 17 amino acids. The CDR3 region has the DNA TGTGCCAGCACCGAGACGGTGCGAAGGGTGGGCACAGATACGCAGTATTTT. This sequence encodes CASTETVRRVGTDTQYF.